This T cell receptor beta chain was recorded in a study of early T cells in non-severe SARS-CoV-2 infection. Study as a whole: It was bulk RNA from unsorted whole blood that was sequenced, and the chains were unpaired. The study's findings and limits: The study's VDJdb matching favored anti-spike CD8 responses and missed private and CD4 specificities.

TCRdb re-derived calls from the 5' RACE reads in MiXCR, one entry per CDR3 protein. The sample records 32,000 or so distinct CDR3 sequences, over 4.5% being singletons. CDR1 is ENHRY and CDR2 is SYGVKD in the germline V gene. Trimming removed 8 bases at V and 4 bases at J, with 8 bases between. CDR3 length: 11 residues. The table lists this clonotype with many counts. The antigen is undetermined. The receptor was isolated from an adult who was a healthcare worker with PCR-confirmed SARS-CoV-2 infection or an uninfected control (not recorded which). Specimen: whole blood. The rearrangement uses TRBV10-3 and TRBJ1-1; possible D gene TRBD1, 5 bases. CDR3 DNA: TGTGCCATCGGGGCAGTCACTGAAGCTTTCTTT. Translation: CAIGAVTEAFF.